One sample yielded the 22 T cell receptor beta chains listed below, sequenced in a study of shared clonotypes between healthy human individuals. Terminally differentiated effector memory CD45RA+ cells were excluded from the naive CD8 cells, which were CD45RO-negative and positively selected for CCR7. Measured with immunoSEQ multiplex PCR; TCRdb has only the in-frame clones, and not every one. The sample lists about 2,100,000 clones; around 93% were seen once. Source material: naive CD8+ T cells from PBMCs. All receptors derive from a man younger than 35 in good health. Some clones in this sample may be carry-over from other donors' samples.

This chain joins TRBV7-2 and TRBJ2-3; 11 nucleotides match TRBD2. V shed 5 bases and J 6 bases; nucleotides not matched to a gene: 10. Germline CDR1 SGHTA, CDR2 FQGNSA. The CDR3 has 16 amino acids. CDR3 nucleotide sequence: TGTGCCAGCAGCCGAATAGCGGGAGGGCCTGGGGATACGCAGTATTTT. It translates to CASSRIAGGPGDTQYF. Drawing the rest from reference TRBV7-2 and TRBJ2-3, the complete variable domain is GAGVSQSPSNKVTEKGKDVELRCDPISGHTALYWYRQSLGQGLEFLIYFQGNSAPDKSGLPSDRFSAERTGGSVSTLTIQRTQQEDSAVYLCASSRIAGGPGDTQYFGPGTRLTVL.

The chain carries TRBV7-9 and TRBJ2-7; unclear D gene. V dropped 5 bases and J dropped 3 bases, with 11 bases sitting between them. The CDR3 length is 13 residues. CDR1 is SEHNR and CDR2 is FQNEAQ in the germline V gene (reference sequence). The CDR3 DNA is TGTGCCAGCAGCCTTCGGGCCGGCTACGAGCAGTACTTC. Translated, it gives CASSLRAGYEQYF.

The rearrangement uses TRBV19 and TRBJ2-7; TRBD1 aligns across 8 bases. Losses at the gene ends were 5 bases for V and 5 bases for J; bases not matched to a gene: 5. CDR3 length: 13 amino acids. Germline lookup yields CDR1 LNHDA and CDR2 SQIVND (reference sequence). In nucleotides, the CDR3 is TGTGCCAGTAGTGTCAGGGGGCGAAACGAGCAGTACTTC. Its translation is CASSVRGRNEQYF.

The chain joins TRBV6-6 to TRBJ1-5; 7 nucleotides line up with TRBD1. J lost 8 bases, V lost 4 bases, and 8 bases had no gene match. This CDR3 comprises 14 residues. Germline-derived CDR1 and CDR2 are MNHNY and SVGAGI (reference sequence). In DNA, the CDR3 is TGTGCCAGCAGTTCCGACAGGGTGATGGAGCCCCAGCATTTT. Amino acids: CASSSDRVMEPQHF.

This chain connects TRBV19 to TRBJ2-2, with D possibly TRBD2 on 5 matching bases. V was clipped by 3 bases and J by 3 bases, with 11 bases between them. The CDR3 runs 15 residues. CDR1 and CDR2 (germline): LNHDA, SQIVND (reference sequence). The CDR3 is CASSIPRTYTGELFF. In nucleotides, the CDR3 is TGTGCCAGTAGTATCCCCCGGACTTACACCGGGGAGCTGTTTTTT.

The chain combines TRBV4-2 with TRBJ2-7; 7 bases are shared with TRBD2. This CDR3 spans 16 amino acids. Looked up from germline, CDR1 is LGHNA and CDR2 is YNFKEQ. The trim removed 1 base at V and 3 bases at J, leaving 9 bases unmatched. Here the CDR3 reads CASSQGSSSGYYEQYF. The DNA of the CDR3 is TGTGCCAGCAGCCAAGGATCTTCTAGCGGCTACTACGAGCAGTACTTC.

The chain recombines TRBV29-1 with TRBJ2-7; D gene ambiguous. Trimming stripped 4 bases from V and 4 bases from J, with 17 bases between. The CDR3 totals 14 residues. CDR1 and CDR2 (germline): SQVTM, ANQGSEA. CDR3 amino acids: CSVVGATDLYEQYF. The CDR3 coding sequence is TGCAGCGTTGTAGGTGCGACTGACCTTTACGAGCAGTACTTC.

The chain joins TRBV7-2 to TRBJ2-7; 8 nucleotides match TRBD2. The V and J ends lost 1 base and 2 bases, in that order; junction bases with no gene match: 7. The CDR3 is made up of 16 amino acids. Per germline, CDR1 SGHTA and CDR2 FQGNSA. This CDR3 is CASSLVASGSPYEQYF. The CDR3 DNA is TGTGCCAGCAGCTTAGTGGCTAGCGGGTCCCCCTACGAGCAGTACTTC. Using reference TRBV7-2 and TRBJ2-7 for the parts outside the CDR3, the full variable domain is GAGVSQSPSNKVTEKGKDVELRCDPISGHTALYWYRQSLGQGLEFLIYFQGNSAPDKSGLPSDRFSAERTGGSVSTLTIQRTQQEDSAVYLCASSLVASGSPYEQYFGPGTRLTVT.

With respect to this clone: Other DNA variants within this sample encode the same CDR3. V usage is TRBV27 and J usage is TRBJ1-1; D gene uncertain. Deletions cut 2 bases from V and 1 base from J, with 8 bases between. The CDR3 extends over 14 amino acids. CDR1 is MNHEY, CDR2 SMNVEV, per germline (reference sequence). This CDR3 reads CASSLRTPNTEAFF. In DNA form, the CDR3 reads TGTGCCAGCAGTTTACGGACTCCGAACACTGAAGCTTTCTTT.

CDR3 DNA: TGTGCCAGCAGCCAGAGAACTATGGTAGAGCAGTACTTC. Residues: CASSQRTMVEQYF. The chain has TRBV7-9 and TRBJ2-7; D call uncertain. The germline V and J ends were trimmed by 5 bases and 7 bases, with 15 bases remaining between them. This CDR3 has 13 residues. Germline lookup yields CDR1 SEHNR and CDR2 FQNEAQ (reference sequence).

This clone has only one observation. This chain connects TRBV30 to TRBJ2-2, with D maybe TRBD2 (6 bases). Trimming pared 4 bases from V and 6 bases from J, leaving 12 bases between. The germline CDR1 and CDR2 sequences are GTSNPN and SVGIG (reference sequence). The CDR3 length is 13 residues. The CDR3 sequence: CAWTDSGPGELFF. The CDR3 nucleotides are TGTGCCTGGACCGATAGCGGCCCCGGGGAGCTGTTTTTT.

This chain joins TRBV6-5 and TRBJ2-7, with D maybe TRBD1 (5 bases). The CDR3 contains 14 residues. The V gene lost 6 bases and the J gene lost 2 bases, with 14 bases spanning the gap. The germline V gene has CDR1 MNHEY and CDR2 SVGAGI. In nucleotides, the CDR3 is TGTGCCAGCAGCCCAGACAGTTTCACCTACGAGCAGTACTTC. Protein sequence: CASSPDSFTYEQYF.

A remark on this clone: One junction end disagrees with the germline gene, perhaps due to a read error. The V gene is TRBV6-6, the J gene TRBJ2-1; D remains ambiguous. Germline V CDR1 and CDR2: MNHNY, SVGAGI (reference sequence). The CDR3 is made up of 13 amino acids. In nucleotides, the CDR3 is TGTGCCAGCAGTTACTTCTCCGACAATGAGCAGTTCTTC. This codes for CASSYFSDNEQFF.

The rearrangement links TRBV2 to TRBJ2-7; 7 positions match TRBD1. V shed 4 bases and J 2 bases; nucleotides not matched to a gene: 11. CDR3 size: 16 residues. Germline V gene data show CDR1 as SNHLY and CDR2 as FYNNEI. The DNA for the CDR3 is TGTGCCAGCAGTGCATCCGGACAGGTTATTACCTACGAGCAGTACTTC. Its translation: CASSASGQVITYEQYF.

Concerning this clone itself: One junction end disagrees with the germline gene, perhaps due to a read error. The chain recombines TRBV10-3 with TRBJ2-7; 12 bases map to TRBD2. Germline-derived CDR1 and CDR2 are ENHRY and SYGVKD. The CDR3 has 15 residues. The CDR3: CAISPELAGGPLGNF. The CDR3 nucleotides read TGTGCCATCAGCCCCGAGCTAGCGGGAGGGCCGCTGGGAAACTTC.

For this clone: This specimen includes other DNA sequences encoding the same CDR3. As DNA, the CDR3 is TGTGCCAGCAGTCCCCGGGGCTCTGGGGCCAACGTCCTGACTTTC. Translating gives CASSPRGSGANVLTF. This chain connects TRBV27 to TRBJ2-6; a weak D match, TRBD2 (5 bases). The CDR3 runs 15 residues. V lost 5 bases and J 0 bases, leaving 8 bases between the germline ends. Germline V CDR1 and CDR2: MNHEY, SMNVEV (reference sequence).

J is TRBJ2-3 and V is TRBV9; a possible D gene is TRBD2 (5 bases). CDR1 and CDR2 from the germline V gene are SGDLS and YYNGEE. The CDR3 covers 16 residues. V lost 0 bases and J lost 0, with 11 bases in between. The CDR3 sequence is CASSVVGGYSTDTQYF. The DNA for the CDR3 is TGTGCCAGCAGCGTAGTAGGAGGTTACAGCACAGATACGCAGTATTTT. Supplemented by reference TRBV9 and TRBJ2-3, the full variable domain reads DSGVTQTPKHLITATGQRVTLRCSPRSGDLSVYWYQQSLDQGLQFLIQYYNGEERAKGNILERFSAQQFPDLHSELNLSSLELGDSALYFCASSVVGGYSTDTQYFGPGTRLTVL.

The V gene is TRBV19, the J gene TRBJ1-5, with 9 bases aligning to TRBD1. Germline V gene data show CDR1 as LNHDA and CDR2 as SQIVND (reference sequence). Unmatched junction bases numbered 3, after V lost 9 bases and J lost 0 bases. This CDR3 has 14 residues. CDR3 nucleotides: TGTGCCAGCAGGACAGGGGATAGCAATCAGCCCCAGCATTTT. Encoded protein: CASRTGDSNQPQHF.

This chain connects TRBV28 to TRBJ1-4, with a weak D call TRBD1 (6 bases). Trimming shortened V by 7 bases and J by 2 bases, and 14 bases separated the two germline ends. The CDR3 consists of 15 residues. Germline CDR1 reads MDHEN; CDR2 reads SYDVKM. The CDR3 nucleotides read TGTGCCAGCACCCAACACAGGGTTACTAATGAAAAACTGTTTTTT. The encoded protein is CASTQHRVTNEKLFF.

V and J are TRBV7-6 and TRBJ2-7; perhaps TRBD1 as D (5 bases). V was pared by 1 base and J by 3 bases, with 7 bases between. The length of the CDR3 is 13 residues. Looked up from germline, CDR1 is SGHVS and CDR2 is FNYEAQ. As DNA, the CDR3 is TGTGCCAGCAGCTTAGGCAGGGTCTACGAGCAGTACTTC. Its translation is CASSLGRVYEQYF. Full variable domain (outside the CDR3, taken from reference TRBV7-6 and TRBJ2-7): GAGVSQSPRYKVTKRGQDVALRCDPISGHVSLYWYRQALGQGPEFLTYFNYEAQQDKSGLPNDRFSAERPEGSISTLTIQRTEQRDSAMYRCASSLGRVYEQYFGPGTRLTVT.

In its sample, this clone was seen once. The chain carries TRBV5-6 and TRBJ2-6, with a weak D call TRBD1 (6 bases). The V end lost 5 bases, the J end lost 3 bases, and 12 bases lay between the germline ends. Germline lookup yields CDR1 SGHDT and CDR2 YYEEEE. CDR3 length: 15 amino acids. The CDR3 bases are TGTGCCAGCAGGGAAGGGGGTCGTGGGGCCAACGTCCTGACTTTC. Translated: CASREGGRGANVLTF.

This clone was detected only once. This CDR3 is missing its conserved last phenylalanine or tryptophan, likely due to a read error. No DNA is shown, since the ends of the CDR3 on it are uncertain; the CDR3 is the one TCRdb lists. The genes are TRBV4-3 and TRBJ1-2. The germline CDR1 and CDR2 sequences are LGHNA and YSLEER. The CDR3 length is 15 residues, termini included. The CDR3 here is CASSENLWGGLPPFY.